The source of this T cell receptor (beta chain) is a study of cytomegalovirus exposure and HLA in healthy donors. The PCR ran on 60 Vbeta and 13 Jbeta primers. Method: immunoSEQ multiplex PCR; TCRdb's copy keeps in-frame clones and lacks some. The sample contains about 100,000 clones, roughly 82% of which appear only once. A remark on this clone: The target antigen is unknown.

Overall study results and limits: Being productive about 90% or about 30% of the time was typical of most TCR beta V segments in an earlier analysis. From TCR beta sequences, most subjects' HLA-A and HLA-B alleles were reportedly predicted accurately.

The sequence derives from a young man in good health and CMV-seropositive. Sequencing used PBMCs.

The CDR3 nucleotides are TGTGCCAGTACGGGACTAGCGGGGGGGGCAGATACGCAGTATTTT. This translates into CASTGLAGGADTQYF. This chain connects TRBV19 to TRBJ2-3; TRBD2 aligns across 16 bases. This CDR3 has 15 amino acids. Trimming removed 7 bases from V and 4 bases from J; junction bases left unmatched: 2. Germline V lookup: CDR1 LNHDA, CDR2 SQIVND (reference sequence).